Listed here is a single T cell receptor (beta chain). This clone was picked up many times. The antigen this receptor binds is unknown. It has no much larger one-base neighbor in the sample; base qualities were not kept. CDR1 is given as LGHDT and CDR2 as YNNKEL, both from the germline V gene (reference sequence). The trim is 4 bases for V and 2 bases for J, with a gap of 12 bases between the germline ends. The CDR3 spans 14 residues, from the cysteine through the phenylalanine. The kept DNA is CDR3 alone, 42 bases in frame from the first base. The data stem from a study of Ad26.COV2.S vaccination and SARS-CoV-2 variants (dated by TCRdb to 2020 to 2023). About the study as a whole: Donors in the vaccine arm were drawn from COV1001, a multicentre, randomized, double-blind, placebo-controlled phase I-IIa trial testing Ad26.COV2.S in healthy adults. Ad26.COV2.S was given intramuscularly at 5x10^10 or 1x10^11 viral particles, as a single shot or as two shots 56 days apart. TCRbeta repertoire sequencing was used to assess the specificity and breadth of SARS-CoV-2-reactive T cell receptors after Ad26.COV2.S vaccination. A total of about 30 samples were included in the TCR-sequenced set, comprising around 19 Ad26.COV2.S vaccine recipients, 5 placebo recipients and 8 SARS-CoV-2 convalescent individuals. Participants in the trial were split at random into five groups of five each, receiving low-dose or high-dose Ad26.COV2.S once or twice, or else placebo on both occasions. Throughout the experiments and outcome assessment, investigators stayed blinded to trial group allocation.

The treatment or condition label for this specimen denotes: around 19 received Ad26.COV2.S at low or high dose, single or two shots; 5 received placebo; per-sample allocation not given. For vaccine and placebo recipients, the sequenced repertoires came from samples collected on day 63 after the first injection. Between 29 July and 7 August 2020, Cohort 1b enrolled 25 adults aged 18-55 years at one site in Boston, USA. Ad26.COV2.S was a replication-incompetent adenovirus type 26 vector that expressed a prefusion-stabilized SARS-CoV-2 spike protein derived from the original Wuhan strain. Summary of the overall study and its limitations: The study lacked the statistical power to compare responses across vaccine doses or regimens. After vaccination, substantial breadth of spike-specific CD8+ and CD4+ T cell responses was reported. It was noted by the authors that total T cell responses may have been underestimated by the TCR breadth and depth analyses. Comparable non-spike TCR breadth was observed between vaccine and placebo recipients, consistent with only spike being contained in the vaccine. Ad26.COV2.S recipients had higher spike-specific TCR breadth than placebo recipients (P = 0.0014).

The immunoSEQ Assay was the method used to sequence TCRbeta CDR3 regions. After extraction, genomic DNA underwent amplification by bias-controlled multiplex PCR, followed by high-throughput sequencing. The source study handled its data this way. To quantify the absolute abundance of every unique TCRbeta CDR3 region, sequences were collapsed and filtered. T cell fraction was estimated by normalizing TCRbeta template counts to usable DNA, with usable DNA measured through amplification of reference genes found in all nucleated cells. Repertoire TCRs were annotated as SARS-CoV-2-specific when V gene, CDR3 amino acid sequence and J gene were exactly matched to a known reactive TCR set. The reference SARS-CoV-2 TCR set was derived from MIRA and filtered for enrichment in COVID-19-positive ImmuneCODE repertoires, a step that removed public or cross-reactive TCRs. Using the MIRA antigens, annotated TCRs were further analysed by specific ORF or by position within an ORF. Breadth was defined as annotated unique rearrangements over total unique productive rearrangements; depth was the summed frequency of those rearrangements. Two-sided Wilcoxon rank-sum tests were applied when comparing TCR breadth between groups. The immuneACCESS repertoire file appears here via TCRdb, limited to in-frame rearrangements. These files lack a portion of the clones; in checked studies, under half of the deficit traces to unresolved V genes, and the cause of the others is not known. The DNA gave D and trimming, while V, J and clone size come from that table. Within this sample are hundreds of thousands of clones, with roughly 90% of them counted one time only. The top ten hold about 5% of the sample.

Here the chain combines TRBV3-1 (or the pseudogene TRBV3-2) and TRBJ2-7, and perhaps TRBD1 as D gene, on 6 matching bases. The receptor comes from a person between 18 and 65 years old who received the Ad26.COV2.S COVID-19 vaccine or a placebo. The sample was peripheral blood, taken in a trial of Ad26.COV2.S vaccine versus placebo. The bases read TGTGCCAGCAGCCTAGGCAGGGGCACCTACGAGCAGTACTTC. It translates as CASSLGRGTYEQYF.